The clone carrying this T cell receptor beta chain was counted once. Germline lookup yields CDR1 SGHNT and CDR2 YENEEA. V was pared by 5 bases and J by 3 bases, with 14 bases between. The CDR3 sequence is 14 residues long. This entry belongs to a study of blood T cell repertoires in COVID-19. Source study methods: Amplification from reference gene primers served as the basis for estimated nucleated cell counts. Some clones are missing from TCRdb's copy, which holds only in-frame ones; the method was immunoSEQ multiplex PCR. V, J and clone size were drawn from that table, and D and trimming were deduced from the DNA. The data contain about 200,000 clones, roughly nine tenths of them singletons.

The sample was PBMCs or T cells enriched from blood (not recorded which). The rearrangement joins TRBV11-3 to TRBJ2-7, with D tentatively TRBD1 (5 bases). This receptor was obtained from a woman aged 30 to 39 who had recovered from COVID-19. The CDR3 DNA reads as TGTGCCAGCAGCCGAGACAGTACCGGCTACGAGCAGTACTTC. It encodes CASSRDSTGYEQYF. Looking up the rest from reference TRBV11-3 and TRBJ2-7 gives the full variable domain: EAGVVQSPRYKIIEKKQPVAFWCNPISGHNTLYWYLQNLGQGPELLIRYENEEAVDDSQLPKDRFSAERLKGVDSTLKIQPAELGDSAVYLCASSRDSTGYEQYFGPGTRLTVT.